This T cell receptor beta chain was found in a study of naive and memory T cell subsets. Study-wide results and limits: Possibly reflecting memory cells re-expressing CD45RA, a few larger clonotypes occurred in naive repertoires, especially CD8.

CDR1 is SQVTM and CDR2 is ANQGSEA in the germline V gene. CDR3 length equals 13 residues. Trimming removed 4 bases at V and 2 bases at J, with 6 bases between. Two oligonucleotides, mixed equimolar, formed the beta constant-region primer covering TRBC1 and TRBC2. Four rounds of PCR amplified the ligated cDNA using nested alpha and beta constant-region primers plus SP2. MiXCR was run by TCRdb on the UMI-ligation and nested PCR reads, yielding one entry per CDR3 protein. The sample records roughly 83,000 distinct CDR3 sequences, approximately 10% being singletons. In the case of this clonotype: No antigen is known for it.

The chain uses TRBV29-1 and TRBJ1-6, with a tentative D call TRBD1 (5 bases). This TCR came from a human donor in good health. The sample consisted of naive CD4+ T cells from blood. The CDR3 here is CSVATAYNSPLHF. Here the CDR3 DNA reads TGCAGCGTTGCGACAGCCTATAATTCACCCCTCCACTTT.